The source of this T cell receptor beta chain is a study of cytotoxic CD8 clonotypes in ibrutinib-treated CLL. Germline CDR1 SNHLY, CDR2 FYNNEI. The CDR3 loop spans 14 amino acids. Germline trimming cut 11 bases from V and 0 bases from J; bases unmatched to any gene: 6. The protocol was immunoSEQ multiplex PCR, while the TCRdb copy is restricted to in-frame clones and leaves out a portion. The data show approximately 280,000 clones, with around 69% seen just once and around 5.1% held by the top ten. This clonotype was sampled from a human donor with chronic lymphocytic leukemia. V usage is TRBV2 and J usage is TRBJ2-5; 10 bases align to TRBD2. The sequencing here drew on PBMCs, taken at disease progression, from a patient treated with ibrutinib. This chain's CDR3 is CAGLAGAYQETQYF. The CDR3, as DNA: TGTGCCGGCCTAGCGGGAGCCTACCAAGAGACCCAGTACTTC.